Listed below are T cell receptor beta chains from one sample, sequenced in a study of CD8 T cells in ankylosing spondylitis. TCRdb called the 5' RACE reads again in MiXCR, with one record for every CDR3 protein. The sample holds approximately 520,000 distinct CDR3 sequences, roughly 5.2% seen once. The sequenced sample was blood, either unsorted or a sorted T cell fraction (not recorded which). These receptors were taken from a male donor with ankylosing spondylitis. The CDR3 runs from the conserved cysteine through the conserved F or W. D genes are given only for firm matches. Part of the rows lack a size; the others show once, few, many or a class for expanded clones.

j_gene,v_gene,abundance,d_gene,CDR3nt,CDR3aa
TRBJ2-3,TRBV5-1,NA,NA,TGCGCCAGCACGCTGGGTAGCACAGATACGCAGTATTTT,CASTLGSTDTQYF
TRBJ2-7,TRBV7-2,few,NA,TGTGCCAGCAGCTTAACGGACGGACCCTACTACGAGCAGTACTTC,CASSLTDGPYYEQYF
TRBJ1-5,TRBV7-2,many,NA,TGTGCCAGCAGCTTGGACAGTGGAAAAAATCAGCCCCAGCATTTT,CASSLDSGKNQPQHF
TRBJ2-5,TRBV20-1,few,TRBD1,TGCAGTGCCGGCTGGGACAGACCGTACCAAGAGACCCAGTACTTC,CSAGWDRPYQETQYF
TRBJ2-1,TRBV28,many,TRBD2,TGTGCCAGCGGTACTAGCGGGGACTACAATGAGCAGTTCTTC,CASGTSGDYNEQFF
TRBJ1-1,TRBV29-1,many,NA,TGCAGCGTTGAAGACCCATTTTCGAACACTGAAGCTTTCTTT,CSVEDPFSNTEAFF
TRBJ1-1,TRBV7-2,many,NA,TGTGCCAGCAGCTTAGTAGGGGTCACTGAAGCTTTCTTT,CASSLVGVTEAFF
TRBJ1-2,TRBV20-1,many,NA,TGCAGTGCCGCAGGAAGGGGAGGCTACACCTTC,CSAAGRGGYTF
TRBJ2-2,TRBV4-1,many,NA,TGCGCCAGCAGAACCACAGGGCGGGGGAACACCGGGGAGCTGTTTTTT,CASRTTGRGNTGELFF
TRBJ2-4,TRBV15,many,NA,TGTGCCACCAGCAGAGATTCTAAAGGGTTCAACATTCAGTACTTC,CATSRDSKGFNIQYF
TRBJ2-7,TRBV4-1,few,NA,TGCGCCAGCAGCCCGGGCGGACTACCTGGGGTCTACGAGCAGTACTTC,CASSPGGLPGVYEQYF
TRBJ2-1,TRBV6-5,NA,TRBD1,TGTGCCAGCAGTTACTCCGGGACAGCTACTAGGGGCGAGCAGTTCTTC,CASSYSGTATRGEQFF
TRBJ2-7,TRBV12-3/TRBV12-4,many,NA,TGTGCCAGCAGTACGACAGGTGGGGGAATTTACGAGCAGTACTTC,CASSTTGGGIYEQYF
TRBJ2-1,TRBV20-1,many,TRBD2,TGCAGTGCCTCAAGTAGCGGGGGGGTGTGGAATGAGCAGTTCTTC,CSASSSGGVWNEQFF
TRBJ1-2,TRBV5-1,many,TRBD1,TGCGCCAGCAGCTTGCAGACAGGGGGCGGCGGCTACACCTTC,CASSLQTGGGGYTF
TRBJ2-1,TRBV29-1,many,TRBD1,TGCAGCGTTGAAGATGGACAGGGAGGAAGGTTGGATGAGCAGTTCTTC,CSVEDGQGGRLDEQFF
TRBJ2-3,TRBV4-3,many,NA,TGCGCCAGCAGCCATCAGGGGGGGATAGATACGCAGTATTTT,CASSHQGGIDTQYF
TRBJ2-3,TRBV6-2/TRBV6-3,few,NA,TGTGCCAGCAGTTACCGGGTAGGTCGGGACGAGGCGGATACGCAGTATTTT,CASSYRVGRDEADTQYF
TRBJ1-2,TRBV7-2,many,TRBD1,TGTGCCAGCAGCTTCCGAACAGGGGTTGCGTACTATGGCTACACCTTC,CASSFRTGVAYYGYTF
TRBJ2-3,TRBV20-1,few,TRBD2,TGCAGTGCTAGAGATGCGGCAAGCGGGAGGGCCCGGGGCACAGATACGCAGTATTTT,CSARDAASGRARGTDTQYF
TRBJ1-5,TRBV20-1,many,NA,TGCAGTGCTAGAGGAGGGGGAGAAAATCAGCCCCAGCATTTT,CSARGGGENQPQHF
TRBJ2-7,TRBV24-1,many,NA,TGTGCCACCAGTGATAATGGGGATGATGAGCAGTACTTC,CATSDNGDDEQYF
TRBJ1-5,TRBV2,NA,NA,TGTGCCAGCAGTGAAGGTTGGGGGAATCAGCCCCAGCATTTT,CASSEGWGNQPQHF
TRBJ2-1,TRBV25-1,many,NA,TGTGCCAGCAGTGAATATAGGGGGCGTCGGAGGGGCCATGAGCAGTTCTTC,CASSEYRGRRRGHEQFF
TRBJ1-4,TRBV4-3,many,NA,TGCGCCAGCAGCCAACTTTACATCCCCAATGAAAAACTGTTTTTT,CASSQLYIPNEKLFF
TRBJ2-1,TRBV6-2/TRBV6-3,many,NA,TGTGCCAGCAGTCACGGCTCCTACAATGAGCAGTTCTTC,CASSHGSYNEQFF
TRBJ1-3,TRBV29-1,many,NA,TGCAGCGTTGGCACTCAGGACTCTGGAAACACCATATATTTT,CSVGTQDSGNTIYF
TRBJ1-1,TRBV6-5,few,NA,TGTGCCAGCAGTTACGGGATCAGGGGTAAGACTGAAGCTTTCTTT,CASSYGIRGKTEAFF
TRBJ2-1,TRBV20-1,many,TRBD2,TGCAGTGCTACAAGACCGGGGGGCTCCTACAATGAGCAGTTCTTC,CSATRPGGSYNEQFF
TRBJ1-1,TRBV4-3,few,NA,TGCGCCAGCAGCCAAGATTGGGCTCGCTCTGAAGCTTTCTTT,CASSQDWARSEAFF
TRBJ2-3,TRBV6-2/TRBV6-3,many,TRBD1,TGTGCCAGCAGAACCCGGGACAGACGCACAGATACGCAGTATTTT,CASRTRDRRTDTQYF
TRBJ2-2,TRBV10-3,many,NA,TGTGCCATCAGTGAGCAGCAGAACACCGGGGAGCTGTTTTTT,CAISEQQNTGELFF
TRBJ1-5,TRBV20-1,many,TRBD1,TGCAGTGCTACCCGGGACAGGAATCAGCCCCAGCATTTT,CSATRDRNQPQHF
TRBJ1-2,TRBV15,many,NA,TGTGCCACCAGCCGCTGGGGAGTCGACTATGGCTACACCTTC,CATSRWGVDYGYTF
TRBJ1-1,TRBV29-1,many,TRBD1,TGCAGCGCTGACAACAGGGGACGGACTGAAGCTTTCTTT,CSADNRGRTEAFF
TRBJ2-5,TRBV12-3/TRBV12-4,NA,TRBD2,TGTGCCAGCAGTTTGGCTAGCGGCCAAGAGACCCAGTACTTC,CASSLASGQETQYF
TRBJ2-5,TRBV5-1,many,NA,TGCGCCAGCAGCTTAGGGGGAGTCGAAGAGACCCAGTACTTC,CASSLGGVEETQYF
TRBJ1-2,TRBV20-1,many,NA,TGCAGTGCTAGAGATCCCCTGGGGGGAGGCTACACCTTC,CSARDPLGGGYTF
TRBJ1-3,TRBV7-2,many,NA,TGTGCCAGCAGCGCCGGACAGTCCTCTGGAAACACCATATATTTT,CASSAGQSSGNTIYF
TRBJ2-3,TRBV4-2,many,TRBD2,TGTGCCAGCAGCCGCGCGGGGGGAGTGGGACTAGCGGCAGATACGCAGTATTTT,CASSRAGGVGLAADTQYF
TRBJ2-1,TRBV7-2,many,TRBD2,TGTGCCAGCAGCTTCAGGCGGGAGGGCAATGAGCAGTTCTTC,CASSFRREGNEQFF
TRBJ1-1,TRBV20-1,many,NA,TGCAGTGCTAGAGGCAGGGGATGGGAGACTGAAGCTTTCTTT,CSARGRGWETEAFF
TRBJ1-2,TRBV12-3/TRBV12-4,many,TRBD1,TGTGCCAGCAGTGTGACAGGGGAAGGGAATGGCTACACCTTC,CASSVTGEGNGYTF
TRBJ1-1,TRBV13,few,TRBD1,TGTGCCAGCAGCTCAGGACAGGGAGGAACTATGAACACTGAAGCTTTCTTT,CASSSGQGGTMNTEAFF